This T cell receptor beta chain was captured in a study of cytomegalovirus exposure and HLA in healthy donors. As regards this clone: The target antigen is unknown.

Study observations and caveats: In a later analysis, TCR association rates varied by HLA locus: DRB1 most, HLA-C fewest.

A multiplex PCR was run with 60 Vbeta primers and 13 Jbeta primers. Method: immunoSEQ multiplex PCR; TCRdb's copy keeps in-frame clones and lacks some. The sample has tens of thousands of clones, 79% seen once. Germline V gives CDR1 LNHNV, CDR2 YYDKDF (reference sequence). The CDR3 extends over 13 amino acids. The receptor's source is a young man in good health and CMV-seronegative. Sequencing input: PBMCs. The rearrangement links TRBV15 to TRBJ2-5, with 7 bases identical to TRBD1. The J call may be faulty, since TRBJ2-7 better matches the DNA end. The CDR3 coding sequence is TGTGCCACCAGCCGACAGGGAATAGACGAGCAGTACTTC. Translating it yields CATSRQGIDEQYF.